The next 2 T cell receptor beta chains were all read from a single sample in a study of neoadjuvant nivolumab and ipilimumab in lung cancer (TCRdb year 2020). This specimen's time point label, per the study, means: pretherapy, before neoadjuvant immune checkpoint inhibitors. Libraries were built with the immunoSEQ multiplex PCR assay. As stored in TCRdb, this immuneACCESS dataset retains in-frame rearrangements with V and J assigned. A fraction of the clones does not appear; measured against another copy, unresolved V genes explain less than half of the discrepancy, and the remainder lacks a known reason. This sample gives some 18,000 clones in total; 85% to 90% of them show up just once. Less than 2.5% of the sample is taken by the ten largest. The sample was peripheral blood, taken before neoadjuvant nivolumab, alone or with ipilimumab. These receptors were taken from an adult with non-small cell lung cancer.

The chain is built from TRBV29-1 and TRBJ2-7; perhaps TRBD1 as D (6 bases). Looked up from germline, CDR1 is SQVTM and CDR2 is ANQGSEA. Trimming took 6 bases from V and 2 from J, leaving 11 bases between them. The CDR3 covers 12 residues. Here the CDR3 reads CSVQDSTYEQYF. The CDR3 region has the DNA TGCAGCGTCCAGGACAGCACCTACGAGCAGTACTTC.

The chain carries TRBV7-2 and TRBJ2-5, with TRBD2 as a possible D gene (6 bases). V shed 10 bases and J shed 1 base, with 19 bases lying between them. Germline V lookup: CDR1 SGHTA, CDR2 FQGNSA. The CDR3 sequence is 15 residues long. As DNA, the CDR3 is TGTGCCACCAAACTGGAGGGACTGGGCCAAGAGACCCAGTACTTC. Protein product: CATKLEGLGQETQYF.